This is a list of T cell receptor beta chains from one sample in a study of blood T cells in healthy people across ages. In TCRdb, the 5' RACE reads were re-called with MiXCR into one record per CDR3 protein. The sample holds about 930,000 distinct CDR3 sequences, around 29% seen once. Separately, the same data were catalogued under a study of T cells of mothers and their children.

The sample consisted of blood. These receptors all come from a woman aged 40 to 49 in good health. CDR3s include the opening cysteine and the closing phenylalanine or tryptophan. The order of the fields is V gene, D gene, J gene, clone size, CDR3 DNA, CDR3 protein. The D gene is left open where the match is weak. Clone size is given for some rows only: seen once, a few or many times, or a class if the clone is expanded.

v_call: TRBV14
d_call: NA
j_call: TRBJ2-1
clone_size: few
cdr3_nt: TGTGCCAGCAGCCAAGTCGGCAGGCTTTCCTACAATGAGCAGTTCTTC
cdr3_aa: CASSQVGRLSYNEQFF

v_call: TRBV20-1
d_call: TRBD2
j_call: TRBJ2-3
clone_size: NA
cdr3_nt: TGCAGTGCTAGAGAGGGGGGGTGGACAGATACGCAGTATTTT
cdr3_aa: CSAREGGWTDTQYF

v_call: TRBV29-1
d_call: NA
j_call: TRBJ2-3
clone_size: many
cdr3_nt: TGCAGCGTTGGGGGGGTAAGCACAGATACGCAGTATTTT
cdr3_aa: CSVGGVSTDTQYF

v_call: TRBV4-3
d_call: NA
j_call: TRBJ2-5
clone_size: NA
cdr3_nt: TGCGCCAGCAGCCAAGATTTCGGGGGGCCTGAGACCCAGTACTTC
cdr3_aa: CASSQDFGGPETQYF

v_call: TRBV5-1
d_call: TRBD1
j_call: TRBJ2-7
clone_size: NA
cdr3_nt: TGCGCCAGCAGCCTGAGGACAGGGGAGGTCGACGAGCAGTACTTC
cdr3_aa: CASSLRTGEVDEQYF

v_call: TRBV10-3
d_call: TRBD1
j_call: TRBJ1-2
clone_size: NA
cdr3_nt: TGTGCCATCAGTGGCGGCAGGGGGCATCAGGATGGCTACACCTTC
cdr3_aa: CAISGGRGHQDGYTF

v_call: TRBV15
d_call: NA
j_call: TRBJ2-7
clone_size: NA
cdr3_nt: TGTGCCACCAGCAAGGGACGGGGAACCTACGAGCAGTACTTC
cdr3_aa: CATSKGRGTYEQYF

v_call: TRBV13
d_call: TRBD2
j_call: TRBJ2-3
clone_size: NA
cdr3_nt: TGTACCAGCAGCTTTCCCCTGCGGGGGGGTGGCACAGATACGCAGTATTTT
cdr3_aa: CTSSFPLRGGGTDTQYF

v_call: TRBV20-1
d_call: NA
j_call: TRBJ2-3
clone_size: many
cdr3_nt: TGCAGTGCTAGAGATAGGCGCACCCCTAGCACAGATACGCAGTATTTT
cdr3_aa: CSARDRRTPSTDTQYF

v_call: TRBV20-1
d_call: TRBD2
j_call: TRBJ2-5
clone_size: many
cdr3_nt: TGCAGTGCTAGAGGTCTAGCGGGGGGGCCAGAGACCCAGTACTTC
cdr3_aa: CSARGLAGGPETQYF

v_call: TRBV6-5
d_call: TRBD1
j_call: TRBJ2-7
clone_size: many
cdr3_nt: TGTGCCAGCACCCGACAGGGACGAGGGTCCGAGCAGTACTTC
cdr3_aa: CASTRQGRGSEQYF

v_call: TRBV12-3/TRBV12-4
d_call: TRBD1
j_call: TRBJ2-5
clone_size: few
cdr3_nt: TGTGCCAGCAGTTCGCGGACAGGGGTGGGGGGGGAGACCCAGTACTTC
cdr3_aa: CASSSRTGVGGETQYF

v_call: TRBV7-2
d_call: TRBD2
j_call: TRBJ2-4
clone_size: NA
cdr3_nt: TGTGCCAGCAGCAAAGCCACTAGCGGACCCTACGGGCAGTACTTC
cdr3_aa: CASSKATSGPYGQYF

v_call: TRBV6-2/TRBV6-3
d_call: TRBD1
j_call: TRBJ1-1
clone_size: NA
cdr3_nt: TGTGCCAGCAAATATCTAAGGGGACAGGGGAAAACTGAAGCTTTCTTT
cdr3_aa: CASKYLRGQGKTEAFF

v_call: TRBV28
d_call: NA
j_call: TRBJ2-5
clone_size: NA
cdr3_nt: TGTGCCAGCAGTTTACCGCAGACCGGAGAGACCCAGTACTTC
cdr3_aa: CASSLPQTGETQYF

v_call: TRBV14
d_call: NA
j_call: TRBJ1-1
clone_size: NA
cdr3_nt: TGTGCCAGCAGCCAAGTTGGAAGGAGCGGAAACACTGAAGCTTTCTTT
cdr3_aa: CASSQVGRSGNTEAFF

v_call: TRBV9
d_call: TRBD1
j_call: TRBJ2-7
clone_size: NA
cdr3_nt: TGTGCCAGCTCCGGGACAGCGGAGGTCGAGCAGTACTTC
cdr3_aa: CASSGTAEVEQYF

v_call: TRBV7-9
d_call: NA
j_call: TRBJ1-2
clone_size: many
cdr3_nt: TGTGCCAGCAGCGAAGGCCCTTATGGCTACACCTTC
cdr3_aa: CASSEGPYGYTF

v_call: TRBV7-2
d_call: NA
j_call: TRBJ2-5
clone_size: NA
cdr3_nt: TGTGCCAGCAGCTTTCTGGGGGCAGGAGAGACCCAGTACTTC
cdr3_aa: CASSFLGAGETQYF

v_call: TRBV4-1
d_call: TRBD1
j_call: TRBJ2-1
clone_size: NA
cdr3_nt: TGCGCCAGCAGCCAAGATTTCTCCGGGACAGGGCTTTACAATGAGCAGTTCTTC
cdr3_aa: CASSQDFSGTGLYNEQFF

v_call: TRBV10-2
d_call: TRBD1
j_call: TRBJ1-5
clone_size: NA
cdr3_nt: TGCGCCAGCAGTTGGGGACAGGGCAGGAGCAATCAGCCCCAGCATTTT
cdr3_aa: CASSWGQGRSNQPQHF

v_call: TRBV7-2
d_call: NA
j_call: TRBJ1-2
clone_size: NA
cdr3_nt: TGTGCCAGCAGCCGACAGGTCTATGGCTACACCTTC
cdr3_aa: CASSRQVYGYTF

v_call: TRBV20-1
d_call: TRBD2
j_call: TRBJ2-5
clone_size: many
cdr3_nt: TGCAGTGCTAGTTTTGTCCCGGGGGGAGGGGAGACCCAGTACTTC
cdr3_aa: CSASFVPGGGETQYF

v_call: TRBV6-1
d_call: NA
j_call: TRBJ1-1
clone_size: NA
cdr3_nt: TGTGCCAGCAGTGAAGTTCGGGGCAGGGCGTACACTGAAGCTTTCTTT
cdr3_aa: CASSEVRGRAYTEAFF

v_call: TRBV5-5
d_call: TRBD2
j_call: TRBJ2-5
clone_size: many
cdr3_nt: TGTGCCAGCACCCTGGGGATAGCGGGGCCCCAAGAGACCCAGTACTTC
cdr3_aa: CASTLGIAGPQETQYF

v_call: TRBV10-3
d_call: NA
j_call: TRBJ1-2
clone_size: many
cdr3_nt: TGTGCCATCAGTGGGGGACTGAATGGCTACACCTTC
cdr3_aa: CAISGGLNGYTF

v_call: TRBV9
d_call: TRBD2
j_call: TRBJ2-1
clone_size: NA
cdr3_nt: TGTGCCAGCAGCGTAGCTACGGGAACTAGCGGGGGGTTCTCCTACAATGAGCAGTTCTTC
cdr3_aa: CASSVATGTSGGFSYNEQFF

v_call: TRBV12-3/TRBV12-4
d_call: TRBD1
j_call: TRBJ2-7
clone_size: many
cdr3_nt: TGTGCCAGCAGTCTGGGACAGGGAATAGACGAGCAGTACTTC
cdr3_aa: CASSLGQGIDEQYF

v_call: TRBV19
d_call: NA
j_call: TRBJ1-4
clone_size: few
cdr3_nt: TGTGCCAGTAGTATGGGGGATACTAATGAAAAACTGTTTTTT
cdr3_aa: CASSMGDTNEKLFF

v_call: TRBV10-3
d_call: NA
j_call: TRBJ2-5
clone_size: many
cdr3_nt: TGTGCCATCAGTGAGTCGATCGGGCGATTGGAGGAGACCCAGTACTTC
cdr3_aa: CAISESIGRLEETQYF

v_call: TRBV7-2
d_call: TRBD2
j_call: TRBJ2-1
clone_size: few
cdr3_nt: TGTGCCAGCAGCCGTGGCGGGGGGAATTACAATGAGCAGTTCTTC
cdr3_aa: CASSRGGGNYNEQFF

v_call: TRBV7-9
d_call: NA
j_call: TRBJ2-7
clone_size: many
cdr3_nt: TGTGCCAGCAGCTTATCGGATACAGCCTACGAGCAGTACTTC
cdr3_aa: CASSLSDTAYEQYF

v_call: TRBV2
d_call: NA
j_call: TRBJ1-6
clone_size: NA
cdr3_nt: TGTGCCAGCAGTGAACGGGGGATTAATTCACCCCTCCACTTT
cdr3_aa: CASSERGINSPLHF

v_call: TRBV20-1
d_call: TRBD1
j_call: TRBJ2-4
clone_size: many
cdr3_nt: TGCAGTGCTAGATCCTCCGGGACAGGGCGGGACATTCAGTACTTC
cdr3_aa: CSARSSGTGRDIQYF

v_call: TRBV5-1
d_call: NA
j_call: TRBJ2-7
clone_size: many
cdr3_nt: TGCGCCAGCAGCTTGGAGGACCCCCTATACGAGCAGTACTTC
cdr3_aa: CASSLEDPLYEQYF

v_call: TRBV27
d_call: NA
j_call: TRBJ1-2
clone_size: NA
cdr3_nt: TGTGCCAGCAGTGAGGGAGGGATCTCTAACTATGGCTACACCTTC
cdr3_aa: CASSEGGISNYGYTF

v_call: TRBV12-3/TRBV12-4
d_call: NA
j_call: TRBJ1-1
clone_size: NA
cdr3_nt: TGTGCCAGCAGTTTAGAGAGGGTCTCGAGCACTGAAGCTTTCTTT
cdr3_aa: CASSLERVSSTEAFF

v_call: TRBV28
d_call: NA
j_call: TRBJ2-7
clone_size: NA
cdr3_nt: TGTGCCAGTAACCCGGCGGATTTTTACTACGAGCAGTACTTC
cdr3_aa: CASNPADFYYEQYF

v_call: TRBV7-9
d_call: NA
j_call: TRBJ2-5
clone_size: many
cdr3_nt: TGTGCCAGCAGCACGGGAGATTGGGAGACCCAGTACTTC
cdr3_aa: CASSTGDWETQYF

v_call: TRBV28
d_call: TRBD1
j_call: TRBJ2-7
clone_size: many
cdr3_nt: TGTGCCAGCACCCTACAGGGGAGTTTCTCCTACGAGCAGTACTTC
cdr3_aa: CASTLQGSFSYEQYF

v_call: TRBV15
d_call: NA
j_call: TRBJ2-5
clone_size: many
cdr3_nt: TGTGCCACCAGCAGAGAGGATCCAGGGACGGGGGAGACCCAGTACTTC
cdr3_aa: CATSREDPGTGETQYF

v_call: TRBV29-1
d_call: TRBD1
j_call: TRBJ2-7
clone_size: NA
cdr3_nt: TGCAGCGTGGGACAGTCGGCCCGCGAGCAGTACTTC
cdr3_aa: CSVGQSAREQYF

v_call: TRBV10-3
d_call: NA
j_call: TRBJ1-1
clone_size: few
cdr3_nt: TGTGCCATCAGTGGGGGCGTGAACACTGAAGCTTTCTTT
cdr3_aa: CAISGGVNTEAFF

v_call: TRBV6-6
d_call: TRBD1
j_call: TRBJ1-1
clone_size: many
cdr3_nt: TGTGCCAGCAGACTTCAGACAGGGTCGAACACTGAAGCTTTCTTT
cdr3_aa: CASRLQTGSNTEAFF

v_call: TRBV2
d_call: NA
j_call: TRBJ1-5
clone_size: many
cdr3_nt: TGTGCCAGCAATCGCGAAGGCAATCAGCCCCAGCATTTT
cdr3_aa: CASNREGNQPQHF

v_call: TRBV7-2
d_call: TRBD1
j_call: TRBJ2-2
clone_size: NA
cdr3_nt: TGTGCCAGCAGCTCGTGGACAGGGGGGAACACCGGGGAGCTGTTTTTT
cdr3_aa: CASSSWTGGNTGELFF

v_call: TRBV5-5
d_call: NA
j_call: TRBJ1-3
clone_size: NA
cdr3_nt: TGTGCCAGCCGCCGGGCAGGCCTTACCTCCTCTGGAAACACCATATATTTT
cdr3_aa: CASRRAGLTSSGNTIYF

v_call: TRBV7-9
d_call: TRBD1
j_call: TRBJ2-2
clone_size: NA
cdr3_nt: TGTGCCAGCAGCTTCCGGGACAGGGCCTCCGGGGAGCTGTTTTTT
cdr3_aa: CASSFRDRASGELFF

v_call: TRBV12-3/TRBV12-4
d_call: NA
j_call: TRBJ2-3
clone_size: many
cdr3_nt: TGTGCCAGTATGGGCGGGGATACAGATACGCAGTATTTT
cdr3_aa: CASMGGDTDTQYF

v_call: TRBV9
d_call: TRBD1
j_call: TRBJ2-7
clone_size: NA
cdr3_nt: TGTGCCAGCAGCGCCTACAGGGGCCTAGACTCCTACGAGCAGTACTTC
cdr3_aa: CASSAYRGLDSYEQYF

v_call: TRBV11-2
d_call: TRBD2
j_call: TRBJ2-1
clone_size: NA
cdr3_nt: TGTGCCAGCAGCTCCCTTAGCGGGGGACGCAATGAGCAGTTCTTC
cdr3_aa: CASSSLSGGRNEQFF